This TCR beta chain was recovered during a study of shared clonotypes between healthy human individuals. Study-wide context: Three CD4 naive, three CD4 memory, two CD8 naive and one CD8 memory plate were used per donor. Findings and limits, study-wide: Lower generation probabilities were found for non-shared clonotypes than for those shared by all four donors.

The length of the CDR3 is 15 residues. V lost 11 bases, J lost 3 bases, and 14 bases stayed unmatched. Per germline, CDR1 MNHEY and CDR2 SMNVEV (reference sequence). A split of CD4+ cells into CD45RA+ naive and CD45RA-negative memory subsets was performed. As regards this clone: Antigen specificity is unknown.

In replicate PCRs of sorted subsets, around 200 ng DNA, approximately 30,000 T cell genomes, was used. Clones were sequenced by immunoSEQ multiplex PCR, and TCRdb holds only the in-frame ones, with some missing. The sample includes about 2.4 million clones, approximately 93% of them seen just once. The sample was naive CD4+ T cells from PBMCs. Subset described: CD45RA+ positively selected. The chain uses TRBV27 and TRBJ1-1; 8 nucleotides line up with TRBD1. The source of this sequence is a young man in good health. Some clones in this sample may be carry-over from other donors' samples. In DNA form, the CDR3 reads TGTGCCTCCCCCACAGGGGGGCGACAGGACACTGAAGCTTTCTTT. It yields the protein CASPTGGRQDTEAFF.